This T cell receptor (beta chain) emerged from a study of blood T cell repertoires in COVID-19. Authors' analysis steps: Nucleated cell counts were estimated from reference gene primer amplification. Profiling relied on immunoSEQ multiplex PCR, and the TCRdb table lists in-frame clones only, not all of them. V and J calls and clone size are given by that table; D and trimming were obtained from the DNA. The table lists some 70,000 clones, 90% of them singletons. The germline V gene encodes CDR1 MNHNS and CDR2 SASEGT. Trimming stripped 0 bases from V and 9 bases from J, with 14 bases between. This CDR3 region has 14 residues.

The V and J genes are TRBV6-1 and TRBJ1-2; no firm D call. The receptor comes from a man in his forties or fifties with acute or convalescent COVID-19. Source material: peripheral blood. The CDR3 DNA reads TGTGCCAGCAGTGAAGCGGCAGCGCGAGAAAGCTACACCTTC. Translated, it gives CASSEAAARESYTF.